These 9 T cell receptor beta chains were all obtained from the same sample, sequenced in a study of T cells expressing NK-cell markers. Following a re-call of the 5' RACE reads, TCRdb has one entry per CDR3 protein and lacks DNA. The table for this sample gives roughly 300,000 distinct CDR3 sequences. The sequencing sample was made of blood T cells: a sorted CD56 or NKG2C T cell subset, CD4+ or CD8+ T cells, or bulk PBMC T cells (not recorded which). These receptors came from a woman between 18 and 75 years old in good health.

V and J are TRBV11-2 and TRBJ2-1. The CDR3 is 14 residues long. CDR1 is SGHAT, CDR2 FQNNGV, per germline. CDR3 in amino acids: CASSLRVGVDEQFF.

The J gene is TRBJ1-1, the V gene TRBV19; TCRdb reports TRBD1, a call that lacks DNA to check it against. This CDR3 region has 14 residues. Germline CDR1 LNHDA, CDR2 SQIVND (reference sequence). The CDR3 is CASTFSPGTAEAFF. Filled out from reference TRBV19 and TRBJ1-1, the complete variable domain reads DGGITQSPKYLFRKEGQNVTLSCEQNLNHDAMYWYRQDPGQGLRLIYYSQIVNDFQKGDIAEGYSVSREKKESFPLTVTSAQKNPTAFYLCASTFSPGTAEAFFGQGTRLTVV.

The chain combines TRBV18 with TRBJ2-5. The germline gives CDR1 KGHSH, CDR2 LQKENI. This CDR3 has 14 residues. The CDR3 loop is CASSPPAFQETQYF.

The chain links TRBV2 to TRBJ2-1; TCRdb returns TRBD1, unconfirmable since there is no DNA. CDR1 is SNHLY, CDR2 FYNNEI, per germline. This CDR3 is 17 amino acids long. The CDR3 loop reads CASRGLRGPVTYNEQFF.

V usage is TRBV4-1 and J usage is TRBJ2-4; TCRdb picks TRBD1, but there is no DNA to check that call. CDR3 size: 14 residues. CDR1 is MGHRA, CDR2 YSYEKL, per germline. This CDR3 is CASSPPGDKNIQYF.

The chain employs TRBV12-3 or TRBV12-4 and TRBJ1-5; lacking DNA, the TRBD1 call made by TCRdb goes unchecked. The CDR3 has 12 amino acids. This chain's CDR3 is CATRGTNQPQHF.

The chain uses TRBV6-4 and TRBJ1-4; the TRBD1 assignment by TCRdb is unverifiable without DNA. The CDR3 sequence is 15 residues long. Germline V gene lookup returns CDR1 MRHNA and CDR2 SNTAGT. Here the CDR3 reads CASSLPGQQNEKLFF.

CDR3 in amino acids: CASSPNRGQSVFF. J is TRBJ1-1 and V is TRBV18; checking the TCRdb D call of TRBD1 is not possible without DNA. Germline CDR1 is KGHSH and CDR2 is LQKENI. This CDR3 contains 13 residues.

The CDR3 protein is CASSYQGEGKTQYF. This sequence joins TRBV5-1 and TRBJ2-5; the D call of TRBD1 rests on TCRdb alone, since no DNA is present to check it. In germline, CDR1 is SGHRS, CDR2 YFSETQ. There are 14 residues in the CDR3.